This paragraph reports one T cell receptor (beta chain). The data originate from a study of blood T cell repertoires in COVID-19. Study information: The United States, Italy and Spain supplied acute and convalescent COVID-19 samples. T cells, B-cell-depleted T cells, or PBMCs supplied cDNA or gDNA.

Source study methods: Reference gene primer amplification gave estimated nucleated cell counts. Produced via immunoSEQ multiplex PCR; TCRdb's table is partial and in-frame only. The V and J calls and clone size were taken over from that table, and D and trimming were inferred from the DNA. This sample has about 260,000 clones, with roughly 80% found just once. Material for sequencing was peripheral blood. The receptor was derived from a man between 60 and 75 years old with acute or convalescent COVID-19.

DNA for the CDR3: TGTGCCAGCAGTTGGGACAGGGGCTCAGCTGAAGCTTTCTTT. Translation: CASSWDRGSAEAFF. The chain links TRBV27 to TRBJ1-1, with 10 bases aligning to TRBD1. Germline V lookup: CDR1 MNHEY, CDR2 SMNVEV (reference sequence). The length of the CDR3 is 14 residues. V shed 4 bases and J 6 bases; nucleotides not matched to a gene: 5.